The rows below give T cell receptor beta chains drawn from one sample of a study of identical twins. TCRdb re-derived calls from the 5' RACE reads in MiXCR, one entry per CDR3 protein. Found here are around 340,000 distinct CDR3 sequences, 9% to 15% of them singletons; the top ten hold 7.2%. These data were also reused for a study on yellow fever vaccine responses in identical twins.

Sequencing input: CD8+ T cells sorted from blood. These receptors originate from a woman aged 18-35 years in good health. Both conserved end residues are part of each CDR3. Each record gives: J gene, clone size, D gene, V gene, CDR3 protein, CDR3 DNA. The D gene is left open where the match is weak. Size tells how often a clone was seen (once, few, many) or the class of an expanded clone, and some rows leave it out.

>TRBJ2-6|few|NA|TRBV6-1
CASTVSSGANVLTF
TGTGCCAGCACAGTCTCCTCTGGGGCCAACGTCCTGACTTTC
>TRBJ2-3|NA|TRBD1|TRBV5-1
CASSVYRGVTDTQYF
TGCGCCAGCAGCGTATACAGGGGGGTCACAGATACGCAGTATTTT
>TRBJ2-7|few|NA|TRBV10-3
CAISARTVGDEQYF
TGTGCCATCAGTGCCAGGACCGTCGGGGACGAGCAGTACTTC
>TRBJ1-1|many|NA|TRBV7-9
CASSLGARGEAFF
TGTGCCAGCAGCTTGGGGGCTAGGGGTGAAGCTTTCTTT
>TRBJ2-7|NA|TRBD1|TRBV20-1
CSARDRDRGLEQYF
TGCAGTGCTAGAGATCGGGACAGGGGGCTTGAGCAGTACTTC
>TRBJ1-2|few|TRBD1|TRBV10-3
CAISESATGGGYTF
TGTGCCATCAGTGAGTCGGCGACAGGGGGAGGCTACACCTTC
>TRBJ2-1|few|TRBD2|TRBV20-1
CSAKAAPLLAGEPNSYNEQFF
TGCAGTGCTAAAGCCGCCCCCCTACTAGCGGGAGAGCCCAACTCCTACAATGAGCAGTTCTTC
>TRBJ2-1|few|TRBD2|TRBV5-5
CASRTQTSGGPYNEQFF
TGTGCCAGCAGAACTCAGACTAGCGGGGGGCCCTACAATGAGCAGTTCTTC
>TRBJ2-7|few|NA|TRBV18
CASSPEGGSYEQYF
TGTGCCAGCTCACCGGAAGGAGGATCCTACGAGCAGTACTTC
>TRBJ2-5|few|NA|TRBV6-1
CASSGTGGGETQYF
TGTGCCAGCAGTGGGACGGGGGGCGGGGAGACCCAGTACTTC
>TRBJ1-5|few|NA|TRBV10-3
CAISLRGNQPQHF
TGTGCCATCAGCCTCAGGGGCAATCAGCCCCAGCATTTT
>TRBJ1-1|NA|TRBD1|TRBV9
CASISVDRARTEAFF
TGTGCCAGCATCTCCGTTGACAGGGCGCGGACTGAAGCTTTCTTT
>TRBJ2-7|few|TRBD1|TRBV4-1
CASSLQGGTYEQYF
TGCGCCAGCAGCCTACAGGGGGGAACCTACGAGCAGTACTTC
>TRBJ2-1|NA|TRBD2|TRBV4-1
CASSPWALAGGTEQFF
TGCGCCAGCAGCCCCTGGGCGCTGGCGGGGGGGACTGAGCAGTTCTTC
>TRBJ2-3|NA|TRBD2|TRBV4-1
CASSQKASGSTDTQYF
TGCGCCAGCAGCCAGAAGGCTAGCGGATCCACAGATACGCAGTATTTT
>TRBJ2-7|many|TRBD1|TRBV12-3/TRBV12-4
CASSPGTGGFHEQYF
TGTGCCAGCAGTCCCGGGACAGGGGGCTTTCACGAGCAGTACTTC
>TRBJ2-1|few|NA|TRBV28
CASSLSHQRAEQFF
TGTGCCAGCAGTTTAAGCCATCAGCGTGCTGAGCAGTTCTTC
>TRBJ2-7|NA|TRBD2|TRBV10-2
CASSDLRVTSGSQYSYEQYF
TGCGCCAGCAGTGATCTTCGGGTGACTAGCGGGAGCCAATACTCCTACGAGCAGTACTTC
>TRBJ2-3|NA|NA|TRBV7-2
CASSFVFYSTSTDTQYF
TGTGCCAGCAGCTTCGTTTTTTACAGTACTAGCACAGATACGCAGTATTTT
>TRBJ2-7|NA|NA|TRBV7-3
CASSPTPVPGEQYF
TGTGCCAGCAGCCCAACCCCCGTTCCGGGCGAGCAGTACTTC
>TRBJ1-2|few|NA|TRBV6-5
CASSYSGGLEGYTF
TGTGCCAGCAGTTACTCAGGAGGGTTGGAAGGCTACACCTTC
>TRBJ2-1|NA|TRBD2|TRBV15
CATSGGTSGYEQFF
TGTGCCACCAGCGGCGGGACTAGCGGGTATGAGCAGTTCTTC
>TRBJ2-1|NA|NA|TRBV5-1
CASSLEAGEQFF
TGCGCCAGCAGCTTGGAGGCCGGCGAGCAGTTCTTC
>TRBJ2-7|NA|NA|TRBV7-8
CASSLVPLWRATYEQYF
TGTGCCAGCAGCTTAGTACCTCTATGGCGGGCGACCTACGAGCAGTACTTC
>TRBJ2-1|NA|NA|TRBV6-4
CASSLAWGSYNEQFF
TGTGCCAGCAGTTTAGCGTGGGGCTCCTACAATGAGCAGTTCTTC
>TRBJ1-5|few|NA|TRBV20-1
CSARRQIDQPQHF
TGCAGTGCTAGAAGACAGATAGATCAGCCCCAGCATTTT
>TRBJ1-1|few|NA|TRBV25-1
CASSEYDTEAFF
TGTGCCAGCAGTGAATATGACACTGAAGCTTTCTTT
>TRBJ2-5|few|NA|TRBV12-3/TRBV12-4
CASSLASLQETQYF
TGTGCCAGCAGTTTAGCATCTCTACAAGAGACCCAGTACTTC
>TRBJ2-1|few|NA|TRBV15
CATSRDLGKTYNEQFF
TGTGCCACCAGCAGAGATCTTGGGAAAACCTACAATGAGCAGTTCTTC
>TRBJ2-2|few|NA|TRBV15
CATSRDPPTSKGGELFF
TGTGCCACCAGCAGAGATCCGCCAACTAGCAAGGGCGGGGAGCTGTTTTTT
>TRBJ1-1|many|NA|TRBV12-3/TRBV12-4
CASAASAVTAFF
TGTGCCAGTGCAGCCTCCGCAGTGACCGCTTTCTTT
>TRBJ1-1|few|NA|TRBV18
CASSPRSPGGNTEAFF
TGTGCCAGCTCACCACGATCCCCAGGAGGGAACACTGAAGCTTTCTTT
>TRBJ2-1|NA|NA|TRBV29-1
CSVETGQNEQFF
TGCAGCGTTGAAACCGGACAGAATGAGCAGTTCTTC
>TRBJ2-2|few|NA|TRBV7-9
CASSPFYQTNTGELFF
TGTGCCAGCAGCCCGTTTTACCAGACGAACACCGGGGAGCTGTTTTTT
>TRBJ2-1|NA|NA|TRBV24-1
CATSGRIYNEQFF
TGTGCCACCAGTGGGAGGATCTACAATGAGCAGTTCTTC